The 7 T cell receptor beta chains below come from one sample, sequenced in a study of control samples from healthy donors and cancer patients. TCRdb's table, derived via immunoSEQ multiplex PCR, lists solely in-frame clones and lacks some. This sample has 400,000 to 450,000 clones, with approximately 92% found just once. The material sequenced was PBMCs. All receptors derive from a man aged 35 to 55 with head and neck cancer.

The rearrangement uses TRBV16 and TRBJ2-7, with TRBD1 identical over 8 bases. V shed 4 bases, J shed 1 base, and the junction held 6 bases outside the gene matches. Per germline, CDR1 KGHSY and CDR2 FQNENV. The CDR3 contains 15 residues. Written as DNA, the CDR3 is TGTGCCAGCAGCCGCCGGACAGGGAGGTCCTACGAGCAGTACTTC. Its protein is CASSRRTGRSYEQYF.

The chain joins TRBV7-3 to TRBJ2-1; tentatively, D is TRBD2 (6 bases). Trimming took 2 bases from V and 6 from J, leaving 14 bases between them. This CDR3 spans 15 amino acids. The V gene's germline CDR1 is SGHTA and CDR2 FQGTGA. The CDR3 coding sequence is TGTGCCAGCAGCTTAGCGGGGTCGACTGCCAATGAGCAGTTCTTC. Translated, it gives CASSLAGSTANEQFF.

The rearrangement joins TRBV5-8 to TRBJ2-7, with D possibly matching TRBD1 (5 bases). V was shortened by 1 base and J by 3 bases, with 11 bases between the two germline ends. The CDR3 runs 14 residues. CDR1 and CDR2 (germline): SGHTS, YDEGEE. This CDR3 reads CASSLRGAGYEQYF. The CDR3 DNA is TGTGCCAGCAGCTTGAGGGGCGCCGGCTACGAGCAGTACTTC.

The CDR3 reads CASSLELGASSYEQYF. Written as DNA, the CDR3 is TGCGCCAGCAGCTTGGAGCTAGGGGCGAGCTCCTACGAGCAGTACTTC. This rearrangement joins TRBV5-1 to TRBJ2-7; D is possibly TRBD1 (5 bases). The CDR3 is made up of 16 amino acids. Trimming removed 0 bases at V and 0 bases at J, with 13 bases between. Germline CDR1 SGHRS, CDR2 YFSETQ.

V usage is TRBV28 and J usage is TRBJ2-6; D may correspond to TRBD1 or TRBD2 (5 bases each). Germline CDR1 is MDHEN and CDR2 is SYDVKM. The CDR3 extends over 16 amino acids. Trimming cost V 4 bases and J 0 bases, with 10 bases left between them. CDR3 coding DNA: TGTGCCAGCAGTTCGGGGCAGCTCTCTGGGGCCAACGTCCTGACTTTC. It translates to CASSSGQLSGANVLTF. Looking up the rest from reference TRBV28 and TRBJ2-6 gives the full variable domain: DVKVTQSSRYLVKRTGEKVFLECVQDMDHENMFWYRQDPGLGLRLIYFSYDVKMKEKGDIPEGYSVSREKKERFSLILESASTNQTSMYLCASSSGQLSGANVLTFGAGSRLTVL.

V is TRBV3-1 (or the pseudogene TRBV3-2) and J is TRBJ1-1; D is uncertain. The CDR3 loop spans 14 amino acids. The V end lost 3 bases, the J end lost 1 base, and 9 bases lay between the germline ends. Germline V gene data show CDR1 as LGHDT and CDR2 as YNNKEL (reference sequence). DNA of the CDR3: TGTGCCAGCAGCCAGGAAGGCAGGAACACTGAAGCTTTCTTT. Translating it yields CASSQEGRNTEAFF.

V usage is TRBV18 and J usage is TRBJ2-1, with TRBD2 identical over 12 bases. The CDR3 runs 17 residues. Germline loops: CDR1 KGHSH, CDR2 LQKENI. The trim removed 2 bases at V and 3 bases at J, leaving 5 bases unmatched. This chain's CDR3 is CASSPTGLAGNYNEQFF. The CDR3 region has the DNA TGTGCCAGCTCACCAACTGGACTAGCGGGAAACTACAATGAGCAGTTCTTC.